This T cell receptor beta chain was recovered during a study of beta chain features in type 1 diabetes. Background on the study: Regarding age, gender and cell yields, patients proved similar to healthy donors. There were approximately 110,000,000 sorted cells examined across all samples.

Investigators reverse transcribed all isolated RNA, so they sequenced expressed TCRB transcripts. TCRdb's table, derived via immunoSEQ multiplex PCR, lists solely in-frame clones and lacks some. Of roughly 350,000 clones listed, 8% to 13% are singletons. Stem cell-like memory, regulatory, central memory and naive CD4+ cells were sorted via CD45RO/CCR7/CD25/CD127/CD95/CD27. The CDR3 consists of 16 residues. The V and J ends lost 1 base and 2 bases, in that order; junction bases with no gene match: 6. Per the germline V gene, CDR1 is SGHTA and CDR2 is FQGNSA. The sample holds a few counts of this clone.

V is TRBV7-2 and J is TRBJ2-7; 9 bases line up with TRBD2. This TCR derives from a woman aged 25 to 39 in good health. Sequenced sample: naive CD4+ T cells from blood. The CDR3 protein is CASSLVGAGGAYEQYF. CDR3 nucleotides: TGTGCCAGCAGCTTAGTCGGAGCGGGGGGAGCCTACGAGCAGTACTTC. The whole variable domain, filled in from reference TRBV7-2 and TRBJ2-7, reads GAGVSQSPSNKVTEKGKDVELRCDPISGHTALYWYRQSLGQGLEFLIYFQGNSAPDKSGLPSDRFSAERTGGSVSTLTIQRTQQEDSAVYLCASSLVGAGGAYEQYFGPGTRLTVT.